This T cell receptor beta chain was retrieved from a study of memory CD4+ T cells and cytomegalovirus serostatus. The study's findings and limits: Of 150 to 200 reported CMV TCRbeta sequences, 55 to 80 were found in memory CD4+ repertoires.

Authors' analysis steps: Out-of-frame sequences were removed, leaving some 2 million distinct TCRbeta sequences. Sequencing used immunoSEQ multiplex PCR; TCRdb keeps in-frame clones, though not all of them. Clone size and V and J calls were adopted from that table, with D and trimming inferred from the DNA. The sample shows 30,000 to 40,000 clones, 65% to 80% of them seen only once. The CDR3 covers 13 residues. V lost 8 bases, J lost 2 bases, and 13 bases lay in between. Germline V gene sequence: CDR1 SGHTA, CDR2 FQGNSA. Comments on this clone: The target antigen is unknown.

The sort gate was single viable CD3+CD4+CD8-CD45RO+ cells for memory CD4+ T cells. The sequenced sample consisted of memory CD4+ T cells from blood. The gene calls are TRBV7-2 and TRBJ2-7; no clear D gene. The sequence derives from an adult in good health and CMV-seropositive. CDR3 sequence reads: CASAPPSAYEQYF. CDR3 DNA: TGTGCCAGCGCCCCCCCTTCAGCCTACGAGCAGTACTTC.